This T cell receptor (beta chain) is drawn from a study of shared clonotypes between healthy human individuals. Naive CD8 cells lacked CD45RO, underwent positive selection for CCR7 and left out terminally differentiated effector memory CD45RA+ cells. Clones were sequenced by immunoSEQ multiplex PCR, and TCRdb holds only the in-frame ones, with some missing. The profile shows about 2 million clones, about 95% of them singletons. Looked up from germline, CDR1 is SGHRS and CDR2 is YFSETQ. Trimming shortened V by 1 base and J by 7 bases, and 11 bases separated the two germline ends. The CDR3 is 13 residues long.

The chain links TRBV5-1 to TRBJ1-1, with unresolved D. The sequencing sample was made of naive CD8+ T cells sorted from blood. The sequence came from a man between 18 and 35 years old in good health. Here the CDR3 DNA reads TGCGCCAGCAGCTTGTACGGAAATGGTGAAGCTTTCTTT. Translated, it gives CASSLYGNGEAFF. Complete variable domain (other parts from reference TRBV5-1 and TRBJ1-1): KAGVTQTPRYLIKTRGQQVTLSCSPISGHRSVSWYQQTPGQGLQFLFEYFSETQRNKGNFPGRFSGRQFSNSRSEMNVSTLELGDSALYLCASSLYGNGEAFFGQGTRLTVV.